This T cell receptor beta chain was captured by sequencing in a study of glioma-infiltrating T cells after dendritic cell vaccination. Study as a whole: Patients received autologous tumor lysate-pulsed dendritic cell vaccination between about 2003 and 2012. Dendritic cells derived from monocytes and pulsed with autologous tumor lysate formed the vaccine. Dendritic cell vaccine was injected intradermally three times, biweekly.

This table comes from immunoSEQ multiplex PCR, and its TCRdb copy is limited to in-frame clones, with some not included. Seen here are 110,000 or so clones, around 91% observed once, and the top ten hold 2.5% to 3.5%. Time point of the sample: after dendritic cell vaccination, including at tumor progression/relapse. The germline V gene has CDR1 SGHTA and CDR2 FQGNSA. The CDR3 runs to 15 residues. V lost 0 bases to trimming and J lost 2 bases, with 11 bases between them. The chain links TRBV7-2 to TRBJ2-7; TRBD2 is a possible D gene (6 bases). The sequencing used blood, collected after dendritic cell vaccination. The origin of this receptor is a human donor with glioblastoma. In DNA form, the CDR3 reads TGTGCCAGCAGCTTAGCCGGGACGGGGGCCTACGAGCAGTACTTC. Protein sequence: CASSLAGTGAYEQYF. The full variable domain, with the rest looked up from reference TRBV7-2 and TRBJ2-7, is GAGVSQSPSNKVTEKGKDVELRCDPISGHTALYWYRQSLGQGLEFLIYFQGNSAPDKSGLPSDRFSAERTGGSVSTLTIQRTQQEDSAVYLCASSLAGTGAYEQYFGPGTRLTVT.